One sample yielded the 4 T cell receptor beta chains listed below, sequenced in a study of T cell responses to AZD1222 COVID-19 vaccine. Sequencing used immunoSEQ multiplex PCR; TCRdb keeps in-frame clones, though not all of them. Found here are about 150,000 clones, 80% to 95% of them singletons; the top ten hold over 1.5%. The sample in question was peripheral blood, obtained on day 0 of AZD1222 vaccination. Source of these receptors: an adult in good health.

This clone was counted only a few times. J is TRBJ1-6 and V is TRBV9; D call uncertain. The CDR3 length is 14 residues. Trimming removed 1 base at V and 5 bases at J, with 7 bases between. Germline V gene sequence: CDR1 SGDLS, CDR2 YYNGEE. The CDR3 loop reads CASSVRSDNSPLHF. The DNA of the CDR3 is TGTGCCAGCAGCGTAAGGAGTGATAATTCACCCCTCCACTTT.

This chain uses TRBV20-1 with TRBJ2-7; D ambiguous. The germline V gene has CDR1 DFQATT and CDR2 SNEGSKA (reference sequence). Trimming removed 3 bases at V and 4 bases at J, with 7 bases between. The CDR3 loop spans 11 amino acids. DNA of the CDR3: TGCAGTGCTAGTAAGGGATACGAGCAGTACTTC. Translated, it gives CSASKGYEQYF.

This clone was seen once. This chain connects TRBV29-1 to TRBJ1-5; TRBD1 might be the D (5 bases). This CDR3 has 12 residues. Germline V gene sequence: CDR1 SQVTM, CDR2 ANQGSEA. V lost 6 bases, J lost 4 bases, and 10 bases lay in between. CDR3 protein: CSVGTINQPQHF. The CDR3 nucleotides read TGCAGCGTCGGGACTATTAATCAGCCCCAGCATTTT.

The CDR3: CASSWTSGSPNSYEQYF. Here the CDR3 DNA reads TGCGCCAGCAGCTGGACTAGCGGGAGCCCCAACTCCTACGAGCAGTACTTC. The V call is TRBV5-1, the J call TRBJ2-7; 13 bases map to TRBD2. CDR3 length: 17 residues. The germline CDR1 and CDR2 sequences are SGHRS and YFSETQ. Losses at the gene ends were 3 bases for V and 0 bases for J; bases not matched to a gene: 6.